This paragraph covers one TCR beta chain sequence. Individuals with alopecia areata gave both lesional scalp punch biopsies and peripheral blood for collection. The length of the CDR3 is 15 residues. Germline V lookup: CDR1 SEHNR, CDR2 FQNEAQ (reference sequence). The V segment lost 5 bases and the J segment 3 bases; nucleotides outside the gene matches: 6. These data come from a study of CD8+ T cells in alopecia areata. RNA was extracted and reverse transcribed into cDNA as the sequencing template. Assay used: immunoSEQ multiplex PCR; TCRdb lists only in-frame clones, some missing. The sample yields roughly 19,000 clones, more than 50% seen once.

The sample here was skin, taken at week 0. The TCR was taken from a human donor with alopecia areata. The chain couples TRBV7-9 to TRBJ2-3; 9 bases fit TRBD1. CDR3: CASSNRGPGTDTQYF. The CDR3 DNA is TGTGCCAGCAGCAACAGGGGGCCGGGGACAGATACGCAGTATTTT. Filled out from reference TRBV7-9 and TRBJ2-3, the complete variable domain reads DTGVSQNPRHKITKRGQNVTFRCDPISEHNRLYWYRQTLGQGPEFLTYFQNEAQLEKSRLLSDRFSAERPKGSFSTLEIQRTEQGDSAMYLCASSNRGPGTDTQYFGPGTRLTVL.